Each of the 20 T cell receptor beta chains below was sequenced from the same sample in a study of blood T cell repertoires in COVID-19. This table comes from immunoSEQ multiplex PCR, and its TCRdb copy is limited to in-frame clones, with some not included. Counted here are 30,000 or so clones, 83% occurring once; the ten biggest clones make up 3% to 4%. Input material: peripheral blood. These receptors all stem from a man aged 50 to 60 with acute or convalescent COVID-19.

The genes are TRBV28 and TRBJ2-2; 11 nucleotides line up with TRBD1. Per germline, CDR1 MDHEN and CDR2 SYDVKM. The CDR3 runs 15 residues. Trimming at V came to 6 bases and at J to 7 bases, leaving 7 bases not matched to a gene. Written as DNA, the CDR3 is TGTGCCAGCAGGTCCGGACAGGGGGCAATCGGGGAGCTGTTTTTT. Amino acids: CASRSGQGAIGELFF.

This chain links TRBV5-6 with TRBJ1-2; D remains unclear. V was shortened by 3 bases and J by 4 bases, with 7 bases between the two germline ends. Germline lookup yields CDR1 SGHDT and CDR2 YYEEEE. CDR3 length equals 12 residues. The CDR3 loop reads CASSWGGYGYTF. For the CDR3, the DNA is TGTGCCAGCAGCTGGGGAGGCTATGGCTACACCTTC.

This chain links TRBV6-5 with TRBJ1-1; D is undetermined. V gave up 9 bases and J gave up 3 bases, with 14 bases separating them. Germline CDR1 and CDR2: MNHEY and SVGAGI. This CDR3 contains 13 residues. CDR3 sequence (DNA): TGTGCCAGTCTATACAGATCGGACACTGAAGCTTTCTTT. Translating it yields CASLYRSDTEAFF.

The chain links TRBV28 to TRBJ2-5, with D possibly being TRBD1 (6 bases). CDR3 length: 15 residues. The germline gives CDR1 MDHEN, CDR2 SYDVKM. V dropped 6 bases and J dropped 2 bases, with 16 bases sitting between them. In nucleotides, the CDR3 is TGTGCCAGCAGCCTCGATGGACAGTTACAAGAGACCCAGTACTTC. Translation: CASSLDGQLQETQYF. Combining the CDR3 with reference TRBV28 and TRBJ2-5 gives the whole variable domain DVKVTQSSRYLVKRTGEKVFLECVQDMDHENMFWYRQDPGLGLRLIYFSYDVKMKEKGDIPEGYSVSREKKERFSLILESASTNQTSMYLCASSLDGQLQETQYFGPGTRLLVL.

This sequence joins TRBV10-3 and TRBJ2-7, with 14 bases aligning to TRBD2. The CDR3 is 18 amino acids. V was pared by 3 bases and J by 4 bases, with 11 bases of the junction left unmatched. Germline lookup yields CDR1 ENHRY and CDR2 SYGVKD. The CDR3 DNA sequence: TGTGCCATCAGTGATTGGACTAGCGGGAGGACAGGGCGTTACGAGCAGTACTTC. It translates to CAISDWTSGRTGRYEQYF.

The rearrangement joins TRBV7-9 to TRBJ1-2; 8 bases are shared with TRBD1. Germline CDR1 SEHNR, CDR2 FQNEAQ (reference sequence). The CDR3 extends over 14 amino acids. Losses at the gene ends were 5 bases for V and 7 bases for J; bases not matched to a gene: 9. Here the CDR3 DNA reads TGTGCCAGCAGCATAGACAGGGGCGTGGGTGGCTACACCTTC. Translating gives CASSIDRGVGGYTF.

This clone was seen just once. This sequence joins TRBV6-2 or TRBV6-3 and TRBJ1-6, with D maybe TRBD1 (6 bases). Trimming took 6 bases from V and 0 from J, leaving 21 bases between them. Germline CDR1 is MNHEY and CDR2 is SVGEGT. There are 19 residues in the CDR3. CDR3 nucleotides: TGTGCCAGCAGCCCTGCCCCTGGACAGCCCAGCTCCTATAATTCACCCCTCCACTTT. As protein: CASSPAPGQPSSYNSPLHF.

The chain is built from TRBV7-8 and TRBJ1-6; D is unresolved. The germline V gene has CDR1 SGHVS and CDR2 FQNEAQ. CDR3 length: 13 residues. Trimming cost V 7 bases and J 8 bases, with 12 bases left between them. CDR3 region: CASKVLSDSPLHF. DNA for the CDR3: TGTGCCAGCAAGGTCCTAAGCGATTCACCCCTCCACTTT. The full variable domain, rest sourced from reference TRBV7-8 and TRBJ1-6, is GAGVSQSPRYKVAKRGQDVALRCDPISGHVSLFWYQQALGQGPEFLTYFQNEAQLDKSGLPSDRFFAERPEGSVSTLKIQRTQQEDSAVYLCASKVLSDSPLHFGNGTRLTVT.

V gene TRBV6-5 combines with J gene TRBJ2-5; 8 bases map to TRBD2. Germline CDR1 is MNHEY and CDR2 is SVGAGI. J was trimmed by 5 bases and V by 4 bases; bases with no gene match: 9. CDR3 length: 15 residues. CDR3 loop: CASSWGSGRVETQYF. CDR3 sequence (DNA): TGTGCCAGCAGTTGGGGGAGCGGGAGAGTGGAGACCCAGTACTTC.

J is TRBJ1-2 and V is TRBV6-5; D is unclear. V lost 2 bases to trimming and J lost 3 bases, with 7 bases between them. The CDR3 covers 13 residues. The germline gives CDR1 MNHEY, CDR2 SVGAGI. In DNA, the CDR3 is TGTGCCAGCAGTTACAGCTCGGACTATGGCTACACCTTC. Its protein product is CASSYSSDYGYTF.

The CDR3 nucleotides read TGTGCCTGGAGAGGACAGCCTAATTCACCCCTCCACTTT. This encodes CAWRGQPNSPLHF. The chain has TRBV30 and TRBJ1-6; TRBD1 might be the D (6 bases). CDR3 length: 13 residues. V was trimmed by 3 bases and J by 6 bases, leaving 9 bases between them. Looked up from germline, CDR1 is GTSNPN and CDR2 is SVGIG (reference sequence).

The V gene is TRBV5-5, the J gene TRBJ2-2; D is undetermined. V lost 0 bases, J lost 1 base, and 4 bases lay in between. Germline V CDR1 and CDR2: SGHKS, YYEKEE (reference sequence). The CDR3 loop spans 14 amino acids. The CDR3 nucleotides are TGTGCCAGCAGCTTGGACGGGAACACCGGGGAGCTGTTTTTT. Translating it yields CASSLDGNTGELFF.

V and J are TRBV6-5 and TRBJ1-2; the match to TRBD1 covers 11 bases. The CDR3 is made up of 14 amino acids. The V and J ends lost 6 bases and 4 bases, in that order; junction bases with no gene match: 4. The germline CDR1 and CDR2 sequences are MNHEY and SVGAGI. The CDR3 is CASRGDRGIYGYTF. Here the CDR3 DNA reads TGTGCCAGCAGGGGGGACAGGGGGATCTATGGCTACACCTTC.

A single count supports this clone. V is TRBV4-2 and J is TRBJ2-1, with D possibly being TRBD2 (6 bases). Per germline, CDR1 LGHNA and CDR2 YNFKEQ. V was trimmed by 0 bases and J by 2 bases, leaving 8 bases between them. The CDR3 totals 15 residues. The CDR3, as DNA: TGTGCCAGCAGCCAAGAGCGGACTACCTACAATGAGCAGTTCTTC. The encoded protein is CASSQERTTYNEQFF.

This rearrangement joins TRBV7-9 to TRBJ2-5, with 7 bases matching TRBD1. V trimming: 2 bases; J trimming: 2 bases; junction bases outside the gene matches: 11. The CDR3 has 17 amino acids. The germline V gene encodes CDR1 SEHNR and CDR2 FQNEAQ (reference sequence). The CDR3 loop is CASSLKGAFRAQETQYF. CDR3 in DNA: TGTGCCAGCAGCTTAAAGGGGGCCTTTCGTGCACAAGAGACCCAGTACTTC.

V gene TRBV5-6 combines with J gene TRBJ2-3, with D perhaps matching TRBD1 (5 bases). This CDR3 is built from 14 residues. Germline V gene lookup returns CDR1 SGHDT and CDR2 YYEEEE. Deletions cut 0 bases from V and 4 bases from J, with 9 bases between. CDR3 sequence: CASSLATRADTQYF. In DNA form, the CDR3 reads TGTGCCAGCAGCTTGGCCACCAGGGCAGATACGCAGTATTTT. The whole variable domain, remainder taken from reference TRBV5-6 and TRBJ2-3, is DAGVTQSPTHLIKTRGQQVTLRCSPKSGHDTVSWYQQALGQGPQFIFQYYEEEERQRGNFPDRFSGHQFPNYSSELNVNALLLGDSALYLCASSLATRADTQYFGPGTRLTVL.

The V call is TRBV29-1, the J call TRBJ1-5; D is undetermined. V lost 6 bases, J lost 8 bases, and 17 bases lay in between. The CDR3 totals 13 residues. The germline CDR1 and CDR2 sequences are SQVTM and ANQGSEA. The CDR3 DNA reads as TGCAGCGTGCGCGTCGGTGCCGAGGAGCCCCAGCATTTT. Residues: CSVRVGAEEPQHF.

This sequence joins TRBV7-9 and TRBJ1-3, with a possible D match to TRBD1 (5 bases). With 5 bases removed from V and 0 bases from J, the gap between germline ends came to 14 bases. This CDR3 contains 16 residues. Germline CDR1 and CDR2: SEHNR and FQNEAQ (reference sequence). CDR3 residues: CASSRPGHLSGNTIYF. The CDR3 DNA is TGTGCCAGCAGCCGCCCCGGACACCTCTCTGGAAACACCATATATTTT. Full variable domain (missing parts from reference TRBV7-9 and TRBJ1-3): DTGVSQNPRHKITKRGQNVTFRCDPISEHNRLYWYRQTLGQGPEFLTYFQNEAQLEKSRLLSDRFSAERPKGSFSTLEIQRTEQGDSAMYLCASSRPGHLSGNTIYFGEGSWLTVV.

The chain uses TRBV10-3 and TRBJ2-1; D remains ambiguous. Germline assignment: CDR1 ENHRY and CDR2 SYGVKD. This CDR3 spans 16 amino acids. The V end lost 1 base, the J end lost 3 bases, and 13 bases lay between the germline ends. The CDR3 nucleotides are TGTGCCATCAGTGAGTGGCTAGTTGGGTTCTACAATGAGCAGTTCTTC. This gives the protein CAISEWLVGFYNEQFF.

The chain has TRBV29-1 and TRBJ2-5, with 12 bases that match TRBD1. Germline V gene sequence: CDR1 SQVTM, CDR2 ANQGSEA. There are 16 residues in the CDR3. The junction had 8 bases not matched to a gene; V was cut back by 2 bases and J by 4 bases. The CDR3 loop reads CSVEFPGQGALETQYF. The CDR3 bases are TGCAGCGTTGAATTCCCGGGACAGGGGGCGTTAGAGACCCAGTACTTC.